Shown below are 22 T cell receptor beta chains from a single sample sequenced in a study of CD4 T cell repertoires in COVID-19. The assay was immunoSEQ multiplex PCR, and TCRdb's table has in-frame clones only and misses some. The sample consists of around 8,200 clones, around 84% of them appearing once. No culture step preceded sequencing of the ex vivo isolated memory T cells. The sequences come from effector memory CD4+ T cells from blood, collected before the COVID-19 pandemic. The receptor set was obtained from a human donor who had COVID-19.

A single count supports this clone. The chain recombines TRBV6-1 with TRBJ2-7, with 9 bases identical to TRBD1. Germline V gene data show CDR1 as MNHNS and CDR2 as SASEGT. The CDR3 covers 14 residues. Unmatched junction bases numbered 3, after V lost 5 bases and J lost 1 base. The CDR3 protein is CASSSGTGSYEQYF. The CDR3 DNA reads as TGTGCCAGCAGTTCCGGGACAGGGTCCTACGAGCAGTACTTC.

The sample holds a few counts of this clone. The chain uses TRBV25-1 and TRBJ2-2, with 10 bases matching TRBD1. Germline values: CDR1 MGHDK, CDR2 SYGVNS. V was clipped by 6 bases and J by 5 bases; unmatched bases: 6. This CDR3 has 15 residues. The CDR3 DNA is TGTGCCAGCAGCCGGACAGGGGGAGGAACCGGGGAGCTGTTTTTT. It codes for CASSRTGGGTGELFF.

V is TRBV10-3 and J is TRBJ2-5; TRBD1 matches 8 bases. The J call may be incorrect, as the DNA end agrees better with TRBJ2-7. The germline CDR1 and CDR2 sequences are ENHRY and SYGVKD. The length of the CDR3 is 13 residues. CDR3 DNA: TGTGCCATCAGTGTAACAGGGGGCTACGAGCAGTACTTC. It codes for CAISVTGGYEQYF.

The chain joins TRBV5-4 to TRBJ2-7, with TRBD2 matching 8 bases. The junction had 14 bases not matched to a gene; V was cut back by 2 bases and J by 10 bases. The CDR3 is 15 amino acids. The V gene's germline CDR1 is SGHNT and CDR2 YYREEE (reference sequence). The CDR3 sequence is CASSFGVAGNLEQYF. CDR3 nucleotides: TGTGCCAGCAGCTTTGGGGTAGCGGGAAACTTGGAACAGTACTTC.

This clone was observed once. CDR3 coding DNA: TGTGCCAGCAGCTTAGGACTAGCGGGAGATACGCAGTATTTT. This gives the protein CASSLGLAGDTQYF. The rearrangement joins TRBV7-9 to TRBJ2-3, with 10 bases that match TRBD2. Germline lookup yields CDR1 SEHNR and CDR2 FQNEAQ (reference sequence). J gave up 5 bases and V 1 base, and 0 bases lay outside the gene matches. This CDR3 region has 14 residues.

This chain joins TRBV18 and TRBJ2-7; TRBD2 might be the D (5 bases). Germline CDR1 reads KGHSH; CDR2 reads LQKENI. V gave up 2 bases and J gave up 7 bases, with 15 bases separating them. This CDR3 has 14 residues. The CDR3 region has the DNA TGTGCCAGCTCACCAACTTACCGGGGAAAGGAGCAGTACTTC. Amino acids: CASSPTYRGKEQYF.

V usage is TRBV19 and J usage is TRBJ2-7, with D possibly TRBD2 on 6 matching bases. Germline CDR1 reads LNHDA; CDR2 reads SQIVND (reference sequence). Trimming left V 5 bases short and J 1 base short, with 18 bases between. The CDR3 runs to 16 residues. The CDR3 DNA reads TGTGCCAGTAGTCGGAGAGGAGGGAGCAGTTCCTACGAGCAGTACTTC. This sequence encodes CASSRRGGSSSYEQYF.

This sequence joins TRBV5-4 and TRBJ2-5, with 8 bases fitting TRBD2. V gave up 2 bases and J gave up 5 bases; unmatched junction bases: 8. Germline V gene data show CDR1 as SGHNT and CDR2 as YYREEE (reference sequence). The CDR3 sequence is 15 residues long. The CDR3: CASSLTSGYRETQYF. The DNA for the CDR3 is TGTGCCAGCAGCTTAACTAGCGGATACCGGGAGACCCAGTACTTC.

This sequence joins TRBV5-1 and TRBJ1-5, with D possibly TRBD1 on 5 matching bases. The CDR3 contains 15 residues. Trimming cost V 0 bases and J 0 bases, with 7 bases left between them. Germline V gives CDR1 SGHRS, CDR2 YFSETQ. The CDR3 sequence is CASSLAGISNQPQHF. The DNA for the CDR3 is TGCGCCAGCAGCTTGGCAGGGATTAGCAATCAGCCCCAGCATTTT.

The rearrangement joins TRBV18 to TRBJ2-1, with 10 bases that match TRBD1. V lost 8 bases and J lost 8; bases outside the gene matches: 12. The germline V gene has CDR1 KGHSH and CDR2 LQKENI. The length of the CDR3 is 15 residues. The CDR3, as DNA: TGTGCCAGCCGGAGCCGGGACAGGGGAATGGATGAGCAGTTCTTC. Encoded protein: CASRSRDRGMDEQFF.

The chain combines TRBV9 with TRBJ2-5; 7 bases match TRBD2. The CDR3 sequence is 13 residues long. Unmatched junction bases numbered 2, after V lost 4 bases and J lost 2 bases. Germline V gene data show CDR1 as SGDLS and CDR2 as YYNGEE. In DNA, the CDR3 is TGTGCCAGCAGCCTGGGACTACAAGAGACCCAGTACTTC. It specifies CASSLGLQETQYF.

There are a few counts of this clone. This chain connects TRBV10-3 to TRBJ2-7; D is unresolved. V was shortened by 5 bases and J by 0 bases, with 11 bases between the two germline ends. The CDR3 totals 14 residues. Germline loops: CDR1 ENHRY, CDR2 SYGVKD. CDR3 amino acids: CAISQTQYSYEQYF. The CDR3, as DNA: TGTGCCATCAGTCAGACACAATACTCCTACGAGCAGTACTTC.

The DNA for the CDR3 is TGCGCCAGCAGCTTGTCAGGGGGACAAGAGACCCAGTACTTC. It codes for CASSLSGGQETQYF. The V call is TRBV5-1, the J call TRBJ2-5; 7 bases align to TRBD1. The CDR3 runs 14 residues. Trimming removed 1 base from V and 2 bases from J; junction bases left unmatched: 2. Germline lookup yields CDR1 SGHRS and CDR2 YFSETQ.

V and J are TRBV5-4 and TRBJ1-3; 8 positions agree with TRBD1. Losses at the gene ends were 4 bases for V and 2 bases for J; bases not matched to a gene: 5. The CDR3 is 15 residues long. Germline V gives CDR1 SGHNT, CDR2 YYREEE (reference sequence). CDR3 amino acids: CASSAGQAPGNTIYF. CDR3 DNA: TGTGCCAGCAGCGCGGGACAGGCTCCTGGAAACACCATATATTTT.

The chain couples TRBV29-1 to TRBJ1-4, with D possibly TRBD1 on 5 matching bases. The V gene's germline CDR1 is SQVTM and CDR2 ANQGSEA. The CDR3 has 13 residues. V shed 6 bases and J shed 4 bases, with 12 bases lying between them. CDR3 nucleotide sequence: TGCAGCGTCCAGGGATCGGGTAATGAAAAACTGTTTTTT. Translating gives CSVQGSGNEKLFF. Based on the CDR3 plus reference TRBV29-1 and TRBJ1-4, the full variable domain is SAVISQKPSRDICQRGTSLTIQCQVDSQVTMMFWYRQQPGQSLTLIATANQGSEATYESGFVIDKFPISRPNLTFSTLTVSNMSPEDSSIYLCSVQGSGNEKLFFGSGTQLSVL.

The CDR3 loop is CASSPGTSGSSYNEQFF. DNA of the CDR3: TGTGCCAGCAGCCCCGGGACTAGCGGGAGCTCCTACAATGAGCAGTTCTTC. The V and J genes are TRBV5-4 and TRBJ2-1; 14 bases map to TRBD2. Germline V gene sequence: CDR1 SGHNT, CDR2 YYREEE (reference sequence). V was pared by 4 bases and J by 0 bases, with 3 bases of the junction left unmatched. This CDR3 is built from 17 residues.

The chain couples TRBV5-1 to TRBJ1-4; D remains ambiguous. The CDR3 is made up of 14 amino acids. Germline CDR1 reads SGHRS; CDR2 reads YFSETQ. V was trimmed by 0 bases and J by 8 bases, leaving 11 bases between them. The CDR3 protein is CASSLGSTREKLFF. DNA of the CDR3: TGCGCCAGCAGCTTGGGATCTACGAGAGAAAAACTGTTTTTT.

The V gene is TRBV29-1, the J gene TRBJ2-1, with 10 bases identical to TRBD2. V dropped 3 bases and J dropped 7; count of bases not matched to a gene: 6. Germline loops: CDR1 SQVTM, CDR2 ANQGSEA. This CDR3 has 14 residues. For the CDR3, the DNA is TGCAGCGTTGAGGCTAGCGGGAGTCCAAATGAGCAGTTCTTC. Translation: CSVEASGSPNEQFF.

This clone was recorded only once. This chain joins TRBV6-4 and TRBJ1-5; D gene uncertain. Trimming removed 6 bases from V and 7 bases from J, with 13 bases in between. The CDR3 runs 13 residues. Germline V gene sequence: CDR1 MRHNA, CDR2 SNTAGT. CDR3 in DNA: TGTGCCAGCAGCCAACAACGCGGACAGCCCCAGCATTTT. Protein: CASSQQRGQPQHF.

This clone was observed a single time. The genes are TRBV6-5 and TRBJ1-1; D uncertain. V dropped 7 bases and J dropped 8 bases, with 17 bases sitting between them. The CDR3 is made up of 13 amino acids. CDR1 is MNHEY, CDR2 SVGAGI, per germline. As DNA, the CDR3 is TGTGCCAGCATAAGCGCCGGGTCGCCCGAAGCTTTCTTT. Translation: CASISAGSPEAFF.

The gene calls are TRBV2 and TRBJ2-7; D is perhaps TRBD1 (6 bases). This CDR3 is built from 13 residues. V lost 5 bases, J lost 2 bases, and 10 bases lay in between. In germline, CDR1 is SNHLY, CDR2 FYNNEI. CDR3 sequence (DNA): TGTGCCAGCAGTCGTAGACAGGCCTACGAGCAGTACTTC. As protein: CASSRRQAYEQYF.

This clone was observed a single time. The chain employs TRBV27 and TRBJ1-4; TRBD1 is a possible D gene (6 bases). Germline lookup yields CDR1 MNHEY and CDR2 SMNVEV (reference sequence). V was cut by 3 bases and J by 8 bases, with 10 bases left in between. CDR3 length: 13 amino acids. DNA for the CDR3: TGTGCCAGCAGTTTGACAGGAAAAGAAAAACTGTTTTTT. This translates into CASSLTGKEKLFF.